Shown below are 10 T cell receptor beta chains from a single sample sequenced in a study of blood T cells in healthy people across ages. Then a second PCR, running about 6 to 12 cycles, was carried out with a sample-barcoded 5' primer and a J-beta primer mix. MiXCR was run by TCRdb on the 5' RACE reads, yielding one entry per CDR3 protein. The sample gives about 840,000 distinct CDR3 sequences, around 29% of which show up once; approximately 10% is in the top ten. The data were also submitted as part of a second study, on T cells of mothers and their children.

Sequencing used blood. Receptors originate from a woman aged 35 to 49 in good health.

This clonotype was detected a few times. The J gene is TRBJ2-1, the V gene TRBV18; 9 nucleotides align to TRBD1. Trimming took 1 base from V and 6 from J; bases not matched to a gene: 4. CDR3 size: 15 residues. Germline loops: CDR1 KGHSH, CDR2 LQKENI. In DNA, the CDR3 is TGTGCCAGCTCACCACTGGGGACAGGGCCCAATGAGCAGTTCTTC. As protein: CASSPLGTGPNEQFF.

The V call is TRBV29-1, the J call TRBJ1-2; the D gene is possibly TRBD1 (5 bases). CDR1 is SQVTM and CDR2 is ANQGSEA in the germline V gene. V was clipped by 0 bases and J by 5 bases, with 13 bases between them. CDR3 size: 14 residues. The CDR3 is CSVEDQGSGYGYTF. CDR3 nucleotide sequence: TGCAGCGTTGAAGATCAGGGATCGGGGTATGGCTACACCTTC.

V usage is TRBV10-3 and J usage is TRBJ2-1; the match to TRBD1 covers 8 bases. This CDR3 comprises 14 residues. Germline V CDR1 and CDR2: ENHRY, SYGVKD. V shed 6 bases and J 5 bases; nucleotides not matched to a gene: 6. The CDR3 nucleotides read TGTGCCATCAGAACCGGGACAGGAGACAATGAGCAGTTCTTC. Translated, it gives CAIRTGTGDNEQFF.

The chain is built from TRBV29-1 and TRBJ1-1; D call uncertain. Germline lookup yields CDR1 SQVTM and CDR2 ANQGSEA. V was trimmed by 3 bases and J by 4 bases, leaving 12 bases between them. The CDR3 runs to 13 residues. In DNA, the CDR3 is TGCAGCGTTGACGGTCTGCTTCGCACTGAAGCTTTCTTT. Amino acid sequence: CSVDGLLRTEAFF.

This clonotype was picked up a small number of times. This chain uses TRBV20-1 with TRBJ1-5, with 9 bases fitting TRBD1. The CDR3 length is 15 residues. V gave up 2 bases and J gave up 5 bases; unmatched junction bases: 7. The V gene's germline CDR1 is DFQATT and CDR2 SNEGSKA (reference sequence). The CDR3, as DNA: TGCAGTGCTAGAAGGGGACAGGGTGTCGATCAGCCCCAGCATTTT. Translating gives CSARRGQGVDQPQHF.

Concerning this clonotype itself: Germline is not matched at one junction end, which may reflect a read error. The chain carries TRBV7-9 and TRBJ2-1; D perhaps matches TRBD2 (6 bases). The CDR3 totals 15 residues. Germline loops: CDR1 SEHNR, CDR2 FQNEAQ (reference sequence). The CDR3 here is CASSLVTSRPNGQFF. The DNA for the CDR3 is TGTGCCAGCAGCTTAGTCACTAGCAGGCCCAATGGGCAGTTCTTC.

The chain recombines TRBV10-3 with TRBJ2-7; TRBD2 matches at 7 bases. Per germline, CDR1 ENHRY and CDR2 SYGVKD. The CDR3 spans 15 residues. Trimming removed 2 bases from V and 3 bases from J; junction bases left unmatched: 7. CDR3 sequence: CAISEGVAGDYEQYF. The DNA for the CDR3 is TGTGCCATCAGTGAGGGGGTTGCGGGGGACTACGAGCAGTACTTC.

Ten or more counts support this clonotype. The V gene is TRBV5-1, the J gene TRBJ2-1; D gene unclear. Germline CDR1 is SGHRS and CDR2 is YFSETQ. CDR3 length equals 11 residues. The V end lost 4 bases, the J end lost 10 bases, and 9 bases lay between the germline ends. CDR3 nucleotide sequence: TGCGCCAGCAGCACGACTGACGAGCAGTTCTTC. Translating it yields CASSTTDEQFF.

This chain uses TRBV12-3 or TRBV12-4 with TRBJ2-7, with D uncertain. Trimming shortened V by 4 bases and J by 4 bases, and 14 bases separated the two germline ends. CDR3 length equals 14 residues. CDR3 amino acids: CASSCGLEQYEQYF. The CDR3 DNA reads as TGTGCCAGCAGTTGTGGCCTAGAGCAGTACGAGCAGTACTTC.

The V call is TRBV6-5, the J call TRBJ2-1; D possibly corresponds to TRBD2 (5 bases). Trimming pared 4 bases from V and 8 bases from J, leaving 12 bases between. CDR3 length: 13 amino acids. Germline CDR1 reads MNHEY; CDR2 reads SVGAGI. The CDR3 region is CASSSAEGYEQFF. The CDR3, as DNA: TGTGCCAGCAGTTCGGCAGAGGGCTATGAGCAGTTCTTC.